These 31 T cell receptor beta chains were all obtained from the same sample, sequenced in a study of long-term antiretroviral therapy in people with HIV. They ran version v3.0 of the immunoSEQ assay at survey level. Produced via immunoSEQ multiplex PCR; TCRdb's table is partial and in-frame only. The sample consists of around 12,000 clones, approximately 79% of them appearing once. This specimen consisted of unsorted PBMCs, obtained 0.8 years before starting antiretroviral therapy. The source is a woman in her thirties or forties with HIV.

The table lists this clone with a count of one. The genes are TRBV19 and TRBJ2-1, with D hard to call. This CDR3 has 15 residues. CDR1 is LNHDA and CDR2 is SQIVND in the germline V gene (reference sequence). Trimming cost V 3 bases and J 0 bases, with 9 bases left between them. CDR3 bases: TGTGCCAGTAGTATTGGTGTTAGCTCCTACAATGAGCAGTTCTTC. This translates into CASSIGVSSYNEQFF.

The rearrangement uses TRBV4-1 and TRBJ2-7; TRBD2 aligns across 7 bases. The CDR3 contains 15 residues. Germline CDR1 MGHRA, CDR2 YSYEKL. V shed 2 bases and J 0 bases; nucleotides not matched to a gene: 4. The CDR3 nucleotides are TGCGCCAGCAGCCAAAACCAGCGGGGCTCCTACGAGCAGTACTTC. Amino acid sequence: CASSQNQRGSYEQYF.

V is TRBV19 and J is TRBJ2-1, with D hard to call. This CDR3 spans 12 amino acids. Trimming stripped 1 base from V and 6 bases from J, with 4 bases between. Per the germline V gene, CDR1 is LNHDA and CDR2 is SQIVND (reference sequence). CDR3 coding DNA: TGTGCCAGTAGTATAGGGCTCAATGAGCAGTTCTTC. As protein: CASSIGLNEQFF. The variable domain in full, completed from reference TRBV19 and TRBJ2-1, reads DGGITQSPKYLFRKEGQNVTLSCEQNLNHDAMYWYRQDPGQGLRLIYYSQIVNDFQKGDIAEGYSVSREKKESFPLTVTSAQKNPTAFYLCASSIGLNEQFFGPGTRLTVL.

V and J are TRBV5-6 and TRBJ1-2; D uncertain. V was pared by 0 bases and J by 0 bases, with 6 bases between. The CDR3 runs to 14 residues. The germline gives CDR1 SGHDT, CDR2 YYEEEE. In DNA, the CDR3 is TGTGCCAGCAGCTTGGGGACTTCTAACTATGGCTACACCTTC. It codes for CASSLGTSNYGYTF. Based on the CDR3 plus reference TRBV5-6 and TRBJ1-2, the full variable domain is DAGVTQSPTHLIKTRGQQVTLRCSPKSGHDTVSWYQQALGQGPQFIFQYYEEEERQRGNFPDRFSGHQFPNYSSELNVNALLLGDSALYLCASSLGTSNYGYTFGSGTRLTVV.

The V and J genes are TRBV19 and TRBJ2-7; D may be TRBD2 (5 bases). This CDR3 is built from 14 residues. The germline V and J ends were trimmed by 5 bases and 4 bases, with 15 bases remaining between them. Germline loops: CDR1 LNHDA, CDR2 SQIVND (reference sequence). The CDR3 loop is CASSPAHGGYEQYF. In DNA form, the CDR3 reads TGTGCCAGTAGTCCTGCACACGGAGGATACGAGCAGTACTTC.

The chain recombines TRBV5-4 with TRBJ2-7; 9 bases line up with TRBD1. The CDR3 is 14 amino acids. With 6 bases clipped from V and 5 bases from J, the junction kept 9 bases outside the gene matches. Germline CDR1 and CDR2: SGHNT and YYREEE (reference sequence). The chain's CDR3 is CASNPGQGFDEQYF. The CDR3, as DNA: TGTGCCAGCAATCCGGGACAGGGCTTTGACGAGCAGTACTTC. Combining the CDR3 with reference TRBV5-4 and TRBJ2-7 gives the whole variable domain ETGVTQSPTHLIKTRGQQVTLRCSSQSGHNTVSWYQQALGQGPQFIFQYYREEENGRGNFPPRFSGLQFPNYSSELNVNALELDDSALYLCASNPGQGFDEQYFGPGTRLTVT.

This clone was picked up a small number of times. The chain combines TRBV29-1 with TRBJ2-2; no firm D call. V was trimmed by 5 bases and J by 1 base, leaving 2 bases between them. The CDR3 has 11 amino acids. Germline CDR1 is SQVTM and CDR2 is ANQGSEA. CDR3 sequence reads: CSVRNTGELFF. The CDR3 DNA is TGCAGCGTTAGGAACACCGGGGAGCTGTTTTTT.

The chain couples TRBV18 to TRBJ2-6; 7 bases map to TRBD1. From germline, CDR1 is KGHSH and CDR2 LQKENI. The junction had 5 bases not matched to a gene; V was cut back by 6 bases and J by 0 bases. The length of the CDR3 is 16 residues. CDR3 amino acids: CASSPTGSSGANVLTF. The CDR3 DNA follows: TGTGCCAGCTCTCCGACAGGGAGCTCTGGGGCCAACGTCCTGACTTTC.

This clone was observed a few times. V gene TRBV27 combines with J gene TRBJ2-7; maybe TRBD2 (5 bases). CDR1 MNHEY and CDR2 SMNVEV come from the germline V gene (reference sequence). V was cut by 2 bases and J by 5 bases, with 13 bases left in between. The CDR3 contains 14 residues. CDR3 nucleotide sequence: TGTGCCAGCAGTTTAGGTGGGAGCGGCAACGAGCAGTACTTC. Protein sequence: CASSLGGSGNEQYF.

This chain uses TRBV29-1 with TRBJ2-7; no definite D call. The germline V gene has CDR1 SQVTM and CDR2 ANQGSEA. This CDR3 comprises 13 residues. The germline V and J ends were trimmed by 1 base and 7 bases, with 14 bases remaining between them. The chain's CDR3 is CSVEGLLAGEQYF. Here the CDR3 DNA reads TGCAGCGTTGAAGGCCTCCTCGCCGGGGAGCAGTACTTC.

The chain recombines TRBV27 with TRBJ2-5; D not certain. The CDR3 sequence is 12 residues long. The germline V gene encodes CDR1 MNHEY and CDR2 SMNVEV (reference sequence). Trimming took off 8 bases at V and 2 bases at J, with 9 bases between the two ends. The chain's CDR3 is CASWVKQETQYF. CDR3 DNA: TGTGCCAGCTGGGTTAAGCAAGAGACCCAGTACTTC.

The rearrangement uses TRBV27 and TRBJ2-7; D remains ambiguous. V lost 2 bases and J 2 bases, leaving 13 bases between the germline ends. Germline values: CDR1 MNHEY, CDR2 SMNVEV (reference sequence). The CDR3 consists of 15 residues. In DNA form, the CDR3 reads TGTGCCAGCAGTTTAAAGCCAGACGCGGCCTACGAGCAGTACTTC. Its translation: CASSLKPDAAYEQYF.

This clone was observed a handful of times. As DNA, the CDR3 is TGCGCCAGCAGCCCCGTTGTGAACACTGAAGCTTTCTTT. Its translation is CASSPVVNTEAFF. The V gene is TRBV4-1, the J gene TRBJ1-1; D unclear. Looked up from germline, CDR1 is MGHRA and CDR2 is YSYEKL. The germline V and J ends were trimmed by 4 bases and 0 bases, with 6 bases remaining between them. The CDR3 totals 13 residues.

A single count supports this clone. V and J are TRBV5-1 and TRBJ2-3; 16 bases match TRBD2. This CDR3 is 19 amino acids long. CDR1 is SGHRS and CDR2 is YFSETQ in the germline V gene. The V gene end was trimmed by 2 bases and the J gene end by 6 bases; junction bases not matched to a gene: 12. The CDR3 nucleotides read TGCGCCAGCAGCTTAGGGACTAGCGGGAGGGCCTATACAATCGATACGCAGTATTTT. It encodes CASSLGTSGRAYTIDTQYF.

The CDR3 coding sequence is TGTGCCAGCAGTGAATTTCGACGGGAGGTAAAACTGTTTTTT. Its protein product is CASSEFRREVKLFF. This chain joins TRBV6-1 and TRBJ1-4; unclear D gene. This CDR3 has 14 residues. The V gene lost 2 bases and the J gene lost 10 bases, with 14 bases spanning the gap. Per germline, CDR1 MNHNS and CDR2 SASEGT.

The V call is TRBV28, the J call TRBJ1-4; D possibly corresponds to TRBD1 (5 bases). V dropped 3 bases and J dropped 4 bases, with 12 bases sitting between them. The germline gives CDR1 MDHEN, CDR2 SYDVKM. The CDR3 is 15 residues long. CDR3 sequence reads: CASSLRGGSNEKLFF. CDR3 in DNA: TGTGCCAGCAGTTTGCGGGGGGGGAGTAATGAAAAACTGTTTTTT.

The J gene is TRBJ1-1, the V gene TRBV5-1; D unclear. Deletions cut 0 bases from V and 3 bases from J, with 9 bases between. Germline CDR1 is SGHRS and CDR2 is YFSETQ. The CDR3 is made up of 14 amino acids. CDR3: CASSLALGDTEAFF. CDR3 coding DNA: TGCGCCAGCAGCTTGGCCTTGGGAGACACTGAAGCTTTCTTT.

This chain links TRBV7-9 with TRBJ2-7; TRBD2 matches 8 bases. This CDR3 is 13 amino acids long. The J segment lost 7 bases and the V segment lost 8 bases, leaving 10 bases of the junction unmatched. CDR1 is SEHNR and CDR2 is FQNEAQ in the germline V gene (reference sequence). The CDR3 region is CASRSGTYPEQYF. CDR3 nucleotide sequence: TGTGCCAGCCGTAGCGGGACGTATCCTGAGCAGTACTTC.

This clone was counted a single time. The V gene is TRBV6-1, the J gene TRBJ1-1; D is unresolved. The CDR3 has 14 amino acids. Per the germline V gene, CDR1 is MNHNS and CDR2 is SASEGT. V lost 2 bases, J lost 0 bases, and 7 bases lay in between. The CDR3 reads CASSEKAVNTEAFF. CDR3 bases: TGTGCCAGCAGTGAAAAAGCGGTGAACACTGAAGCTTTCTTT.

The rearrangement joins TRBV27 to TRBJ2-6; D is ambiguous. Deletions cut 2 bases from V and 2 bases from J, with 10 bases between. The CDR3 sequence is 16 residues long. Germline V gene lookup returns CDR1 MNHEY and CDR2 SMNVEV (reference sequence). As DNA, the CDR3 is TGTGCCAGCAGTTTAGGACGGGTGCCTGGGGCCAACGTCCTGACTTTC. Translated, it gives CASSLGRVPGANVLTF.

This clone has only one observation. The V gene is TRBV7-3, the J gene TRBJ1-2; maybe TRBD1 (5 bases). V lost 5 bases and J 8 bases, leaving 18 bases between the germline ends. The germline gives CDR1 SGHTA, CDR2 FQGTGA. The CDR3 sequence is 14 residues long. CDR3 nucleotide sequence: TGTGCCAGCAGCCCACAACCAGGGTCGGGGGGCTACACCTTC. Translated: CASSPQPGSGGYTF.

The V call is TRBV14, the J call TRBJ2-4; 14 nucleotides match TRBD2. Germline V lookup: CDR1 SGHDN, CDR2 FVKESK. The CDR3 extends over 16 amino acids. With V trimmed by 3 bases and J by 11 bases, 9 bases remained unmatched. CDR3 loop: CASSHARTSGRPVQYF. CDR3 DNA sequence: TGTGCCAGCAGCCATGCCCGGACTAGCGGGAGGCCTGTTCAGTACTTC.

This clone was observed a single time. The V and J genes are TRBV2 and TRBJ1-6; no clear D. The CDR3 is 17 amino acids. V lost 5 bases, J lost 0 bases, and 14 bases lay in between. Germline CDR1 reads SNHLY; CDR2 reads FYNNEI. CDR3 coding DNA: TGTGCCAGCAGTCCTTCCGTCGGTAGCTCCTATAATTCACCCCTCCACTTT. It encodes CASSPSVGSSYNSPLHF. Filled out from reference TRBV2 and TRBJ1-6, the complete variable domain reads EPEVTQTPSHQVTQMGQEVILRCVPISNHLYFYWYRQILGQKVEFLVSFYNNEISEKSEIFDDQFSVERPDGSNFTLKIRSTKLEDSAMYFCASSPSVGSSYNSPLHFGNGTRLTVT.

The genes are TRBV6-6 and TRBJ2-7, with 11 bases identical to TRBD2. Losses at the gene ends were 2 bases for V and 3 bases for J; bases not matched to a gene: 3. The germline V gene has CDR1 MNHNY and CDR2 SVGAGI (reference sequence). CDR3 length equals 15 residues. The CDR3 is CASSYGGLAGYEQYF. CDR3 coding DNA: TGTGCCAGCAGTTACGGTGGACTAGCGGGCTACGAGCAGTACTTC.

DNA for the CDR3: TGTGCCAGCCAGGGGGGCAATGAGCAGTTCTTC. Translation: CASQGGNEQFF. The chain combines TRBV28 with TRBJ2-1; a possible D gene is TRBD1 (7 bases). The CDR3 spans 11 residues. V was cut by 8 bases and J by 6 bases, with 8 bases left in between. From germline, CDR1 is MDHEN and CDR2 SYDVKM.

This clone has just one count. V and J are TRBV13 and TRBJ2-7; D uncertain. CDR1 PRHDT and CDR2 FYEKMQ come from the germline V gene (reference sequence). This CDR3 comprises 13 residues. V was clipped by 4 bases and J by 0 bases, with 7 bases between them. CDR3 loop: CASSSGFSYEQYF. The CDR3, as DNA: TGTGCCAGCAGCTCCGGCTTCTCCTACGAGCAGTACTTC.

The genes are TRBV19 and TRBJ1-1; TRBD1 aligns across 7 bases. Per the germline V gene, CDR1 is LNHDA and CDR2 is SQIVND (reference sequence). The CDR3 is made up of 13 amino acids. V shed 7 bases and J 4 bases; nucleotides not matched to a gene: 6. CDR3 DNA: TGTGCCAGTACTTTTGGACAGGCCACTGAAGCTTTCTTT. This translates into CASTFGQATEAFF. Full variable domain (remainder filled in from reference TRBV19 and TRBJ1-1): DGGITQSPKYLFRKEGQNVTLSCEQNLNHDAMYWYRQDPGQGLRLIYYSQIVNDFQKGDIAEGYSVSREKKESFPLTVTSAQKNPTAFYLCASTFGQATEAFFGQGTRLTVV.

The V and J genes are TRBV5-4 and TRBJ2-7, with 10 bases identical to TRBD2. Germline loops: CDR1 SGHNT, CDR2 YYREEE (reference sequence). V shed 1 base and J 3 bases; nucleotides not matched to a gene: 4. CDR3 size: 15 residues. CDR3 in amino acids: CASSLLSSGSYEQYF. The DNA of the CDR3 is TGTGCCAGCAGCTTGCTGTCTAGCGGGAGCTACGAGCAGTACTTC. Full variable domain (rest looked up from reference TRBV5-4 and TRBJ2-7): ETGVTQSPTHLIKTRGQQVTLRCSSQSGHNTVSWYQQALGQGPQFIFQYYREEENGRGNFPPRFSGLQFPNYSSELNVNALELDDSALYLCASSLLSSGSYEQYFGPGTRLTVT.

The chain uses TRBV4-2 and TRBJ2-4, with D maybe TRBD2 (5 bases). Trimming stripped 0 bases from V and 5 bases from J, with 20 bases between. Germline loops: CDR1 LGHNA, CDR2 YNFKEQ. There are 18 residues in the CDR3. CDR3 amino acids: CASSQDLRRSLNENIQYF. In DNA, the CDR3 is TGTGCCAGCAGCCAAGATCTAAGGAGGTCATTAAATGAAAACATTCAGTACTTC.

The chain is built from TRBV28 and TRBJ2-3; D call uncertain. The CDR3 is made up of 14 amino acids. The germline CDR1 and CDR2 sequences are MDHEN and SYDVKM. V dropped 4 bases and J dropped 3 bases, with 11 bases sitting between them. DNA of the CDR3: TGTGCCAGCAGTTCTTACTCTAAGACAGATACGCAGTATTTT. Encoded protein: CASSSYSKTDTQYF.

This clone showed up just a few times. The rearrangement links TRBV7-2 to TRBJ2-1, with D maybe TRBD2 (6 bases). The V end was cut by 5 bases, the J end by 8 bases, with 13 bases between. In germline, CDR1 is SGHTA, CDR2 FQGNSA. This CDR3 is built from 13 residues. CDR3 DNA sequence: TGTGCCAGCAGCCCCGCGACTAGGTATGAGCAGTTCTTC. It yields the protein CASSPATRYEQFF.